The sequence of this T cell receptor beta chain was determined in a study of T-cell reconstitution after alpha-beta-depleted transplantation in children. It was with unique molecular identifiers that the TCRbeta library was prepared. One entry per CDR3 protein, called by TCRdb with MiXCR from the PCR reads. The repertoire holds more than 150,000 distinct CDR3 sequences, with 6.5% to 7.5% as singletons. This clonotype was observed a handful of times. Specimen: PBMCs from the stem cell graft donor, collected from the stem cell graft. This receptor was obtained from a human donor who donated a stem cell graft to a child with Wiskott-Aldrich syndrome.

The CDR3 protein is CASSLEQGYEKLFF. The CDR3, as DNA: TGTGCCAGCAGCTTAGAACAGGGGTATGAAAAACTGTTTTTT. The chain is built from TRBV7-8 and TRBJ1-4; 7 nucleotides line up with TRBD1. This CDR3 is 14 amino acids long. Germline V lookup: CDR1 SGHVS, CDR2 FQNEAQ. J lost 6 bases, V lost 1 base, and 2 bases had no gene match.